This T cell receptor beta chain was identified during a study of cytomegalovirus exposure and HLA in healthy donors. This table comes from immunoSEQ multiplex PCR, and its TCRdb copy is limited to in-frame clones, with some not included. The table shows 300,000 to 400,000 clones, with 75% to 90% occurring only once. Whole-study results and caveats: The authors confirmed in vitro that three CMV-associated chains were specific for CMV antigens.

In its sample, this clone was seen once. Its antigen is currently unknown. Trimming took 6 bases from V and 4 from J, leaving 19 bases between them. The germline V gene has CDR1 MDHEN and CDR2 SYDVKM. This CDR3 comprises 16 residues. Sequenced input: PBMCs. The chain links TRBV28 to TRBJ2-1; a possible D gene is TRBD2 (5 bases). This receptor was obtained from a woman aged 18-35 years in good health and CMV-seronegative. The CDR3 loop reads CASSPRDYQLYNEQFF. In nucleotides, the CDR3 is TGTGCCAGCAGCCCAAGAGACTACCAGCTATACAATGAGCAGTTCTTC.